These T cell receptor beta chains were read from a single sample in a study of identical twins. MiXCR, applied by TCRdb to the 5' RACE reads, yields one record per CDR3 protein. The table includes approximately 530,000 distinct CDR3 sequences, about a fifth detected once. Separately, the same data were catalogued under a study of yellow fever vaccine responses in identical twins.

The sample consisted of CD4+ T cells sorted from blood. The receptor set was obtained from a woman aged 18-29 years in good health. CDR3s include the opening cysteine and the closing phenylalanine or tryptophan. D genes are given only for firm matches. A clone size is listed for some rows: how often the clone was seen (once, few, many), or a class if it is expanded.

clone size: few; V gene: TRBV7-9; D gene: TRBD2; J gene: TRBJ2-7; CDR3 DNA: TGTGCCAGCAGCTTTGGGAGGGGAGGCGCGGAGCAGTACTTC; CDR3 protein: CASSFGRGGAEQYF
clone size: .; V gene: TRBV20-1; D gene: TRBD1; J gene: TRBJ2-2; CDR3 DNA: TGCAGTGCTAGAAACCAAGACAGGGGGCACACCGGGGAGCTGTTTTTT; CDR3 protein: CSARNQDRGHTGELFF
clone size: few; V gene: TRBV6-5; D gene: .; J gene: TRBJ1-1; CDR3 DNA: TGTGCCAGCAGTTACTCGCTGGTGCCAACTGAAGCTTTCTTT; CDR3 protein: CASSYSLVPTEAFF
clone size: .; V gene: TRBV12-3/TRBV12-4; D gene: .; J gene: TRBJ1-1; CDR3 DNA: TGTGCCAGCAGCCGATTTCCTCAGGGGATCATCTTT; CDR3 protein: CASSRFPQGIIF
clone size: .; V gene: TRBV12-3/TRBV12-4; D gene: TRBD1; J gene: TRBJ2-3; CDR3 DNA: TGTGCCAGCACCCGGGCCGGGACAGGGGGCGGAGATACGCAGTATTTT; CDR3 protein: CASTRAGTGGGDTQYF
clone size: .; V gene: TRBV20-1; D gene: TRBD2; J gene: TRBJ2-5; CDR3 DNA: TGCAGTGCTATCCCGGGACTAGCGGGGCAAGAGACCCAGTACTTC; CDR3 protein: CSAIPGLAGQETQYF
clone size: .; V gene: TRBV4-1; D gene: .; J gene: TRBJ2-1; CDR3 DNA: TGCGCCAGCAGCCACTTCCGGGGGAATGAGCAGTTCTTC; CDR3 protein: CASSHFRGNEQFF
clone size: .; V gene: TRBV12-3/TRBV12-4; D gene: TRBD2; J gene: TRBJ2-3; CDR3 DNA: TGTGCCAGCAGTTTCGCGACTAGCGGAGCTAGCACAGATACGCAGTATTTT; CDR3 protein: CASSFATSGASTDTQYF
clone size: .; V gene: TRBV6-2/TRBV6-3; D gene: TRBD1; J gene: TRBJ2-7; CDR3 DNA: TGTGCCAGCAGTAGTTGGACAGGGCGGGAACAAACCTCCTACGAGCAGTACTTC; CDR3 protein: CASSSWTGREQTSYEQYF
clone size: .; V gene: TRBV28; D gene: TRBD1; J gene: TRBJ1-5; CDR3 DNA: TGTGCCAGCAGTGCCCGACAGGGGATTTCGAATCAGCCCCAGCATTTT; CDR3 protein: CASSARQGISNQPQHF
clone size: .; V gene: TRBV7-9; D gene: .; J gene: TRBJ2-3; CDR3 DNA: TGTGCCAGCACCCAACAGAGCACAGATACGCAGTATTTT; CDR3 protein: CASTQQSTDTQYF
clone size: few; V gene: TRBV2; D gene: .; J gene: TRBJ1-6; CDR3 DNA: TGTGCCAGCAAAGACATGCAGGGGATTTCACCCCTCCACTTT; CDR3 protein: CASKDMQGISPLHF
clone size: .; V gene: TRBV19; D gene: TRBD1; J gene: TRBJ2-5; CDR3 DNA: TGTGCCAGTAGTACCGGGACAGGGATTTACCAAGAGACCCAGTACTTC; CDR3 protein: CASSTGTGIYQETQYF
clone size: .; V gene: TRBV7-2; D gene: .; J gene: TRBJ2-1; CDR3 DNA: TGTGCCAGCAGCCGGAGTAGTTCGGCCTACAATGAGCAGTTCTTC; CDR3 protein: CASSRSSSAYNEQFF
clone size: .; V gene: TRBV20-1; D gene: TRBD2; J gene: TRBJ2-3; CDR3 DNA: TGCTGTGCTAGATCGCCGGGAGGGACAAACACAGATACGCAGTATTTT; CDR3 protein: CCARSPGGTNTDTQYF
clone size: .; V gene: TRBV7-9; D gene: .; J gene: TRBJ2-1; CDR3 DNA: TGTGCCAGCAGCTTAATAAGGTCACTGAGCTCCTACAATGAGCAGTTCTTC; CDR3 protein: CASSLIRSLSSYNEQFF
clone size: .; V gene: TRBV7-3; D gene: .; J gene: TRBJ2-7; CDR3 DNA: TGTGCCAGCAGCTTAACGCGGCGGGACAACGAGGGGGGGATACCCTCCTACGAGCAGTACTTC; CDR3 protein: CASSLTRRDNEGGIPSYEQYF